The rows below give T cell receptor beta chains drawn from one sample of a study of T cell responses to AZD1222 COVID-19 vaccine. Here immunoSEQ multiplex PCR was the method, and the copy in TCRdb shows in-frame clones only, minus some. The data contain 100,000 to 150,000 clones, roughly nine tenths of them singletons. The material sequenced was peripheral blood, taken on day 0 of AZD1222 vaccination. These receptors came from an adult in good health. Both conserved end residues are part of each CDR3. The order of the fields is CDR3 length, V gene, D gene, clone size, J gene, CDR3 protein, CDR3 DNA. The D gene is left open where the match is weak. The size field is filled for only some rows; it gives once, few, many or a size class.

15	TRBV2	-	-	TRBJ2-3	CALLGEPPIADTQYF	TGTGCCCTTCTGGGGGAGCCCCCGATCGCAGATACGCAGTATTTT
14	TRBV5-1	TRBD2	-	TRBJ2-4	CASSGPGRGNIQYF	TGCGCCAGCAGCGGGCCAGGGAGGGGAAACATTCAGTACTTC
18	TRBV7-3	TRBD2	-	TRBJ2-3	CASRQGTSGHLSTDTQYF	TGTGCCAGCAGACAAGGGACTAGCGGACACCTTAGCACAGATACGCAGTATTTT
13	TRBV28	-	-	TRBJ1-2	CASSIGGVYGYTF	TGTGCCAGCAGCATAGGTGGAGTTTATGGCTACACCTTC
13	TRBV7-9	-	few	TRBJ2-7	CASSVPFGLGQYF	TGTGCCAGCAGCGTCCCCTTCGGGCTGGGGCAGTACTTC
14	TRBV18	-	once	TRBJ1-2	CASSPSASRDGYTF	TGTGCCAGCTCACCATCGGCCAGTCGCGATGGCTACACCTTC
13	TRBV5-1	TRBD1	-	TRBJ2-2	CASRQGYTGELFF	TGCGCCAGCAGACAGGGGTACACCGGGGAGCTGTTTTTT
14	TRBV6-5	-	-	TRBJ2-6	CATPKVSGANVLTF	TGTGCCACTCCGAAGGTTTCTGGGGCCAACGTCCTGACTTTC
15	TRBV7-3	TRBD2	-	TRBJ2-3	CASSLTGLATDTQYF	TGTGCCAGCAGCTTAACGGGACTAGCGACAGATACGCAGTATTTT
15	TRBV5-8	-	-	TRBJ2-7	CASSRHRVLDYEQYF	TGTGCCAGCAGCCGGCACAGGGTCCTTGACTACGAGCAGTACTTC
11	TRBV10-2	-	-	TRBJ2-1	CASSPYNEQFF	TGCGCCAGCAGCCCCTACAATGAGCAGTTCTTC
13	TRBV12-3/TRBV12-4	-	once	TRBJ2-3	CASSLTQQGFQYF	TGTGCCAGCAGTTTGACTCAACAGGGCTTCCAGTATTTT
15	TRBV4-1	-	-	TRBJ1-5	CASSQLGILNQPQHF	TGCGCCAGCAGCCAATTAGGGATCCTCAATCAGCCCCAGCATTTT
15	TRBV19	TRBD2	few	TRBJ2-7	CASSIGPAGVYEQYF	TGTGCCAGTAGTATAGGCCCAGCGGGAGTGTACGAGCAGTACTTC
15	TRBV5-1	-	-	TRBJ1-4	CASSDSAGFNEKLFF	TGCGCCAGCAGCGACTCGGCAGGGTTTAATGAAAAACTGTTTTTT
14	TRBV7-9	-	-	TRBJ1-6	CASSNPQQPSPLHF	TGTGCCAGCAGTAACCCCCAGCAGCCTTCACCCCTCCACTTT
15	TRBV28	-	-	TRBJ1-1	CASTFFDGKGSEAFF	TGTGCCAGCACCTTTTTCGACGGGAAGGGGTCCGAAGCTTTCTTT
16	TRBV6-5	-	-	TRBJ1-4	CASSYGSAATNEKLFF	TGTGCCAGCAGTTACGGGTCCGCTGCAACTAATGAAAAACTGTTTTTT
12	TRBV6-2/TRBV6-3	-	-	TRBJ2-7	CASSYSDREQYF	TGTGCCAGCAGTTACTCCGACAGAGAGCAGTACTTC
15	TRBV6-5	TRBD2	-	TRBJ2-2	CASTQPGLGMGELFF	TGTGCCAGCACGCAACCGGGACTAGGAATGGGGGAGCTGTTTTTT
16	TRBV5-1	-	-	TRBJ2-7	CASSLEPGAYSYEQYF	TGCGCCAGCAGCTTGGAACCAGGGGCCTACTCCTACGAGCAGTACTTC
16	TRBV9	TRBD1	-	TRBJ1-4	CASSDRQGRVNEKLFF	TGTGCCAGCAGCGATCGACAGGGCCGGGTTAATGAAAAACTGTTTTTT
18	TRBV7-2	-	-	TRBJ1-6	CASSLEYLTLFRNSPLHF	TGTGCCAGCAGCTTAGAATATTTGACACTCTTCCGTAATTCACCCCTCCACTTT
19	TRBV5-6	-	-	TRBJ2-7	CASSLAPAREKLRSYEQYF	TGTGCCAGCAGCTTGGCCCCCGCCAGGGAAAAGCTTCGGTCCTACGAGCAGTACTTC
16	TRBV19	-	-	TRBJ1-5	CASDKGGGYSNQPQHF	TGTGCCAGTGATAAGGGGGGGGGTTATAGCAATCAGCCCCAGCATTTT
14	TRBV11-2	-	once	TRBJ1-2	CASSPARRGPGYTF	TGTGCCAGCAGCCCCGCCCGCAGGGGACCTGGCTACACCTTC